Given below is one T cell receptor beta chain in context. Its antigen is as yet unknown. The data originate from a study of cytomegalovirus exposure and HLA in healthy donors. Study outcomes and limitations: Previously analyzed data showed that most TCR beta V segments were productive at a frequency of about 90% or about 30%.

The PCR ran on 60 Vbeta and 13 Jbeta primers. Data came from immunoSEQ multiplex PCR; TCRdb stores just in-frame clones and leaves some out. The repertoire holds some 100,000 clones, with 70% to 80% as singletons. This CDR3 has 14 amino acids. CDR1 is MDHEN and CDR2 is SYDVKM in the germline V gene. The V and J ends lost 2 bases and 7 bases respectively, with 14 bases between them. The TCR sequence derives from a woman aged 18-30 years in good health and CMV-seropositive. Source material: PBMCs. The V gene is TRBV28, the J gene TRBJ1-1; possibly TRBD1 for D (6 bases). CDR3 coding DNA: TGTGCCAGCAGTTTAGGGGGGGGGCTCAGTGAAGCTTTCTTT. Amino acid sequence: CASSLGGGLSEAFF.